This note documents a single T cell receptor beta chain sequence. CDR1 is SGHTA, CDR2 FQGNSA, per germline. With 8 bases removed from V and 4 bases from J, the gap between germline ends came to 15 bases. The CDR3 contains 13 residues. The sample comes from a study of blood T cell repertoires in COVID-19. Clones were sequenced by immunoSEQ multiplex PCR, and TCRdb holds only the in-frame ones, with some missing. The sample lists 250,000 to 300,000 clones, about four fifths seen once, with more than 4% in the top ten. Recruitment covered about two dozen US areas and drew participants whose ages spanned 18 to 89 years. Exposed enrollees encountered a COVID-19 case at some point within 2 weeks before study entry.

The gene calls are TRBV7-2 and TRBJ2-7, with D tentatively TRBD2 (6 bases). Sample: PBMCs or T cells enriched from blood (not recorded which). The TCR sequence derives from a man aged 35 to 55 who had been exposed to COVID-19. The CDR3 sequence: CASAEGLNYEQYF. The CDR3 bases are TGTGCCAGCGCTGAGGGACTTAATTACGAGCAGTACTTC.